This T cell receptor (beta chain) came from a study of T-cell memory formation after mild COVID-19. General study results and limits: While clones contracting from day 15 to 85 were balanced between CD4 and CD8, later expanders leaned CD4+. Certain responding clones were present in pre-infection memory, suggesting participation of cross-reactive memory. Confirmation was lacking for SARS-CoV-2 specificity of second-wave clones that peaked on day 37.

V lost 6 bases to trimming and J lost 0 bases, with 12 bases between them. Germline loops: CDR1 DFQATT, CDR2 SNEGSKA (reference sequence). The length of the CDR3 is 14 residues. 5'RACE primed at constant segments yielded TCR alpha and TCR beta cDNA libraries bearing sample barcodes and UMIs. TCRdb re-derived calls from the 5' RACE reads in MiXCR, one entry per CDR3 protein. The sample lists some 190,000 distinct CDR3 sequences; around 15% were seen once. For this clonotype: Its antigen remains unknown.

The TCR comes from an adult woman who had mild COVID-19 (a few samples of this study predate the infection). Cell type and time point are not known. The chain combines TRBV20-1 with TRBJ2-1, with no clear D. The sequencing sample was made of PBMCs or a T cell subset sorted from them (not recorded which). The CDR3: CSAPRPFSYNEQFF. The CDR3 DNA reads as TGCAGTGCCCCACGTCCCTTCTCCTACAATGAGCAGTTCTTC.